Sequencing of this T cell receptor (beta chain) was carried out in a study of Ad26.COV2.S vaccination and SARS-CoV-2 variants. Treatment reported: approximately 18 received Ad26.COV2.S at low or high dose, single or two shots; roughly five received placebo; per-sample allocation not given. Specimens were obtained on day 63 following the first vaccine or placebo injection. Losses at the gene ends were 4 bases for V and 4 bases for J; bases not matched to a gene: 7. The CDR3 spans 14 residues. The germline CDR1 and CDR2 sequences are SGHNT and YYREEE (reference sequence). The assay was immunoSEQ multiplex PCR, and TCRdb's table has in-frame clones only and misses some. The data hold 350,000 to 550,000 clones, with 75% to 90% observed a single time.

The chain links TRBV5-4 to TRBJ1-1; TRBD1 agrees at 7 bases. The origin of this receptor is a person between 18 and 59 years old who received the Ad26.COV2.S COVID-19 vaccine or a placebo. The specimen comprised peripheral blood, sampled in a trial of Ad26.COV2.S vaccine versus placebo. This CDR3 is CASSDGGGGTEAFF. The DNA for the CDR3 is TGTGCCAGCAGCGACGGAGGGGGCGGCACTGAAGCTTTCTTT.